This T cell receptor (beta chain) was obtained from a study of post-analysis software for immune sequencing data. Study context: Patients with relapsing-remitting, secondary progressive and progressive-relapsing multiple sclerosis courses were all represented.

The authors incorporated unique molecular identifiers into the TCR beta cDNA libraries. T cells numbering roughly 0.9 to 10 million yielded cDNA molecules that totaled about 500,000. TCRdb re-analysed the PCR reads in MiXCR, keeping a single row per CDR3 protein. In the table there are hundreds of thousands of distinct CDR3 sequences, 25% to 30% of which are singletons. Points on this clonotype: Its specificity is unknown.

Whole-study findings and limits: The F measure placed samples prepared in the same batch into strongly shared clusters. There was significantly lower normalized Chao1 diversity in multiple sclerosis patients than in controls.

Sequences were obtained from blood. This receptor was identified in a girl aged 5 to 17 with multiple sclerosis.

CDR3 protein: CSARRSGQAYNEQFF. The CDR3 nucleotides read TGCAGTGCTAGGAGGTCGGGACAGGCTTACAATGAGCAGTTCTTC. This chain joins TRBV20-1 and TRBJ2-1; 8 bases are a match to TRBD1. The CDR3 sequence is 15 residues long. The V and J ends lost 3 bases and 4 bases, in that order; junction bases with no gene match: 8. Germline-derived CDR1 and CDR2 are DFQATT and SNEGSKA (reference sequence).